At least ten counts were recorded for the clone carrying this T cell receptor beta chain. Its antigen is undetermined. An end of the junction differs from the germline gene, which may be a read error. The data stem from a study of blood T cells in healthy people across ages. Overall study: Template switching captured about one barcoded beta molecule per two T cells.

Germline CDR1 SGHRS, CDR2 YFSETQ. The CDR3 has 14 residues. A J-beta primer mix and a sample-barcoded 5' primer were used in a second PCR of roughly 7 to 12 cycles. Each of the cDNA molecules was tagged by a template-switch adaptor with 12 random nucleotides. TCRdb re-called the 5' RACE reads with MiXCR, one entry per CDR3 protein. Here the sample spans 600,000 or so distinct CDR3 sequences, about 30% being singletons. Study-wide results and caveats: Roughly linear declines in TCR beta diversity per million T cells occurred with age.

The chain uses TRBV5-1 and TRBJ1-2, with 9 positions matching TRBD1. The clonotype originates from a woman of 80 years or more in good health. Material: blood. The CDR3 bases are TGTGCCAGCAGTTTAGGACAGGGGCGGTCTGGCTACACCTTC. Translation gives CASSLGQGRSGYTF.